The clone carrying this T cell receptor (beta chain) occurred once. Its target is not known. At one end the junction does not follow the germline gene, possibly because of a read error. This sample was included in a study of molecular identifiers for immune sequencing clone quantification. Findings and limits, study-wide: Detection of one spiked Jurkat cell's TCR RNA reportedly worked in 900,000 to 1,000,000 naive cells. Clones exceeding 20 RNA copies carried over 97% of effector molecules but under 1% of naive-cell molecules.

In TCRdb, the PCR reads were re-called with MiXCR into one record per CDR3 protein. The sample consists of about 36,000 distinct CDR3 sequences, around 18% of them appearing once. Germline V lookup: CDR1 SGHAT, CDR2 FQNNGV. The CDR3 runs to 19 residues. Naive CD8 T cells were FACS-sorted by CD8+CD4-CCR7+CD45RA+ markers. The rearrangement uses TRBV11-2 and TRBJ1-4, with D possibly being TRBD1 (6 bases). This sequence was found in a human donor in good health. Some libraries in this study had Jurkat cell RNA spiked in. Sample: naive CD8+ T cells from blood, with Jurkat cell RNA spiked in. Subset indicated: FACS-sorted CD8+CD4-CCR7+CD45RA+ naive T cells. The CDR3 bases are TGCGCCAGCAGCTTATGGCGGCAGGGGAAGTTCGCCGATGGGGAAAAACTGTTTTTT. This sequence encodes CASSLWRQGKFADGEKLFF.